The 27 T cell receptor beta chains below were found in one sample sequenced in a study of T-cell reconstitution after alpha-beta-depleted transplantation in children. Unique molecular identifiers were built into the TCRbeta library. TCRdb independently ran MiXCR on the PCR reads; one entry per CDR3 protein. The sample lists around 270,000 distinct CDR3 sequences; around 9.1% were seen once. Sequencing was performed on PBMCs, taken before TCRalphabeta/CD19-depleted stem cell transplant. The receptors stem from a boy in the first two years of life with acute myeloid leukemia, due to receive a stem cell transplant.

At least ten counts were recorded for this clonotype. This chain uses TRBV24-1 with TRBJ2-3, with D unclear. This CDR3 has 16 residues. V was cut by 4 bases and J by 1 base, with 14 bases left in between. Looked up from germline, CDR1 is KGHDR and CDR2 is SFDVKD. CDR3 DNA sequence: TGTGCCACCAGTGACCGCCCGGCTTTCGGCACAGATACGCAGTATTTT. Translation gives CATSDRPAFGTDTQYF.

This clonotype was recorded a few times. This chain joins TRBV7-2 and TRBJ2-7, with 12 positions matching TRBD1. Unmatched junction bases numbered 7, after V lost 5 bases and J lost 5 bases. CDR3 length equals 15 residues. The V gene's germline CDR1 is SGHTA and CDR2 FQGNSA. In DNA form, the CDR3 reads TGTGCCAGCAGCCAGAGGGACAGGGGGCAACACGAGCAGTACTTC. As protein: CASSQRDRGQHEQYF.

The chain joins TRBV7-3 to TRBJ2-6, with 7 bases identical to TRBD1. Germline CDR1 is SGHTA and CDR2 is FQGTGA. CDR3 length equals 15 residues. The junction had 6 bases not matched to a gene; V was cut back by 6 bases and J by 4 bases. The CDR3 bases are TGTGCCAGCAGGCGAGGGACAGTCGGGGCCAACGTCCTGACTTTC. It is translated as CASRRGTVGANVLTF.

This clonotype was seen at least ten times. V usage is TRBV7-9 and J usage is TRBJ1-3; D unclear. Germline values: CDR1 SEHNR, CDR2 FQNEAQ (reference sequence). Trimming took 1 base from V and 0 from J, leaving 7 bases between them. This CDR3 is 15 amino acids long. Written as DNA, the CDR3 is TGTGCCAGCAGCTTAGGGGGATACTCTGGAAACACCATATATTTT. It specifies CASSLGGYSGNTIYF.

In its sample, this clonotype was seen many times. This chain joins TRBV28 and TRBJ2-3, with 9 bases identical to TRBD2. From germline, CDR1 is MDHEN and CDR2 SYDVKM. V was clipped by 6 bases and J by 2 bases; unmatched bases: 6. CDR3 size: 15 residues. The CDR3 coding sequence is TGTGCCAGCAGCCCGGGACTAGCCCTCACAGATACGCAGTATTTT. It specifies CASSPGLALTDTQYF. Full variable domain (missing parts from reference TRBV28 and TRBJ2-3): DVKVTQSSRYLVKRTGEKVFLECVQDMDHENMFWYRQDPGLGLRLIYFSYDVKMKEKGDIPEGYSVSREKKERFSLILESASTNQTSMYLCASSPGLALTDTQYFGPGTRLTVL.

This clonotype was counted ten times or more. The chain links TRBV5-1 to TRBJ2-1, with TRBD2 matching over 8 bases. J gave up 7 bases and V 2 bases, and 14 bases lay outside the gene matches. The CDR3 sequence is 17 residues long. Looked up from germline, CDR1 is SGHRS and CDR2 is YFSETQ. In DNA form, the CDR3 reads TGCGCCAGCAGCTTAAATACCGGGACTAGAGGCATGAATGAGCAGTTCTTC. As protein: CASSLNTGTRGMNEQFF.

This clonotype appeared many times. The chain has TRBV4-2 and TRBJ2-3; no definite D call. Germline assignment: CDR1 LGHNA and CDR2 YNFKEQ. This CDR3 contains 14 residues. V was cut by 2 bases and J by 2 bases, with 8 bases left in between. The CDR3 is CASSQSQNTDTQYF. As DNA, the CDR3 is TGTGCCAGCAGCCAAAGTCAGAACACAGATACGCAGTATTTT.

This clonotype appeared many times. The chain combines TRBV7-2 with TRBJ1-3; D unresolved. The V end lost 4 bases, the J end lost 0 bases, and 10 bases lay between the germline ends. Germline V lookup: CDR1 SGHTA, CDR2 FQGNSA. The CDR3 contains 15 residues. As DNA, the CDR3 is TGTGCCAGCAGCTACACAGTCAGCTCTGGAAACACCATATATTTT. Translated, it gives CASSYTVSSGNTIYF. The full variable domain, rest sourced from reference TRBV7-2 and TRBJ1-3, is GAGVSQSPSNKVTEKGKDVELRCDPISGHTALYWYRQSLGQGLEFLIYFQGNSAPDKSGLPSDRFSAERTGGSVSTLTIQRTQQEDSAVYLCASSYTVSSGNTIYFGEGSWLTVV.

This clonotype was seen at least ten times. CDR3 region: CASSEVPGQPNEKLFF. The CDR3 DNA follows: TGTGCCAGCAGTGAGGTGCCGGGACAGCCTAATGAAAAACTGTTTTTT. The chain joins TRBV6-4 to TRBJ1-4; 7 nucleotides line up with TRBD1. The CDR3 covers 16 residues. V was clipped by 3 bases and J by 3 bases; unmatched bases: 7. Per germline, CDR1 MRHNA and CDR2 SNTAGT.

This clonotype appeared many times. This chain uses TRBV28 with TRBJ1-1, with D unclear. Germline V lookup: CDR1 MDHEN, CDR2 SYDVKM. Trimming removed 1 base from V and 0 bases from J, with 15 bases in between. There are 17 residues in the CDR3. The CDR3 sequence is CASSLFPPPSMNTEAFF. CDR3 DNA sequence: TGTGCCAGCAGTTTATTTCCGCCTCCCTCCATGAACACTGAAGCTTTCTTT.

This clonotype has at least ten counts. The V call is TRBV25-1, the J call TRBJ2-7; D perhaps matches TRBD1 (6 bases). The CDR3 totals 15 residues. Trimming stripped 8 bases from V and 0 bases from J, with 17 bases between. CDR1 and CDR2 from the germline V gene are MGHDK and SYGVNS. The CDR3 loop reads CASSSTGTFSYEQYF. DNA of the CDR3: TGTGCCAGCTCCTCGACCGGGACATTCTCCTACGAGCAGTACTTC.

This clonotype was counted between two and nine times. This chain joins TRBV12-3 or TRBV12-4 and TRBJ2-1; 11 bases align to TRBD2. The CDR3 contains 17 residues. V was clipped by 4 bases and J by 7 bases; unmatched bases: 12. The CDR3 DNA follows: TGTGCCAGCAGTTGTGGGTCCTTAGCGGGGGGGCTAAATGAGCAGTTCTTC. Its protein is CASSCGSLAGGLNEQFF.

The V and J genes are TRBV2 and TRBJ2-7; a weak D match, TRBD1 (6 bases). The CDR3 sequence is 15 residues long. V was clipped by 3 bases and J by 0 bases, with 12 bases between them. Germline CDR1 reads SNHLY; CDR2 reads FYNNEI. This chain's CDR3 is CASSEWDTYSYEQYF. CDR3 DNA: TGTGCCAGCAGTGAGTGGGACACCTACTCCTACGAGCAGTACTTC.

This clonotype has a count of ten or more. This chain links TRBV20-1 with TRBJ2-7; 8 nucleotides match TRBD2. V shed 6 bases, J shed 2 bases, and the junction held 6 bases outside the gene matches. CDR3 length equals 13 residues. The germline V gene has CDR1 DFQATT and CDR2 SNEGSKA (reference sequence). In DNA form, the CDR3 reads TGCAGTGCGCGGGGGGCCTTCGCCTACGAGCAGTACTTC. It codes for CSARGAFAYEQYF.

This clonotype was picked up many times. As DNA, the CDR3 is TGTGCCAGCAGGCGGTGGGGGGGCAAGTACAATGAGCAGTTCTTC. Translation gives CASRRWGGKYNEQFF. V and J are TRBV12-3 or TRBV12-4 and TRBJ2-1; TRBD2 might be the D (7 bases). V lost 6 bases and J lost 4, with 16 bases in between. The CDR3 length is 15 residues.

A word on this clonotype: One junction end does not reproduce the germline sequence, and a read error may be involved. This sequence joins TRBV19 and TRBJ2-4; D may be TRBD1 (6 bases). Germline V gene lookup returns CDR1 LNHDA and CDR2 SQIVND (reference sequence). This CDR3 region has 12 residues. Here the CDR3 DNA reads TGTTCCAGTACAACCGACAGGAACATTCAGTACTTC. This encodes CSSTTDRNIQYF.

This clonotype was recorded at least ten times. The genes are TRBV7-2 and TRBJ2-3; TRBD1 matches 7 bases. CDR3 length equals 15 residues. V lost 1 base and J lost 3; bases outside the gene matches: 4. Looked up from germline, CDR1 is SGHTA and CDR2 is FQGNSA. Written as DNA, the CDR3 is TGTGCCAGCAGCTTAGGACAGGGTCTGACAGATACGCAGTATTTT. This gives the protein CASSLGQGLTDTQYF.

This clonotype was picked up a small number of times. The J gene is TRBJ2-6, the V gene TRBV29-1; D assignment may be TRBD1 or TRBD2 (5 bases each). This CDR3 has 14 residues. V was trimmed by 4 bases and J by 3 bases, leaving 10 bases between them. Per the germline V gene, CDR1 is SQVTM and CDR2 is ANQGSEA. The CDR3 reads CSVVGTLGANVLTF. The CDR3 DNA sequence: TGCAGCGTTGTAGGGACGCTTGGGGCCAACGTCCTGACTTTC.

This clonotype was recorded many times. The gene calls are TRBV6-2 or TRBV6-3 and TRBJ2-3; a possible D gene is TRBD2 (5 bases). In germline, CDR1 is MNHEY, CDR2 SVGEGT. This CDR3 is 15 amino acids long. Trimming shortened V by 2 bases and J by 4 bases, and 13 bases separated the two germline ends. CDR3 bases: TGTGCCAGCAGTTACGTGGGCGGAGGTGCAGATACGCAGTATTTT. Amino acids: CASSYVGGGADTQYF.

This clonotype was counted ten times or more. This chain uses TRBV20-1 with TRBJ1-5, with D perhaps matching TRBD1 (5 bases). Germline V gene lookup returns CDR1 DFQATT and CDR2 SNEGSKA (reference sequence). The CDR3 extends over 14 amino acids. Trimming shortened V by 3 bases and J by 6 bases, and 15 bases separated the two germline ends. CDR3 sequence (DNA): TGCAGTGCTAGGGCCGGAGGGGCTCGTCAGCCCCAGCATTTT. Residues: CSARAGGARQPQHF.

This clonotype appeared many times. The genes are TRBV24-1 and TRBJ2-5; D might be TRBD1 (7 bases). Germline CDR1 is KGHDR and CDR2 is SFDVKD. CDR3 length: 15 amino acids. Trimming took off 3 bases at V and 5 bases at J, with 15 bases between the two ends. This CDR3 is CATSDTQTGRETQYF. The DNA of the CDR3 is TGTGCCACCAGTGATACTCAGACAGGGAGGGAGACCCAGTACTTC.

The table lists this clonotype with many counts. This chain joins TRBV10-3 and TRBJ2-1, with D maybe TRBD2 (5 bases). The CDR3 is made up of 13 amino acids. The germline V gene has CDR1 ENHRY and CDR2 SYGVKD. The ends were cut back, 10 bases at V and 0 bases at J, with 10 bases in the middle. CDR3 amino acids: CATIEGSYNEQFF. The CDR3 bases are TGTGCCACTATAGAGGGCTCCTACAATGAGCAGTTCTTC.

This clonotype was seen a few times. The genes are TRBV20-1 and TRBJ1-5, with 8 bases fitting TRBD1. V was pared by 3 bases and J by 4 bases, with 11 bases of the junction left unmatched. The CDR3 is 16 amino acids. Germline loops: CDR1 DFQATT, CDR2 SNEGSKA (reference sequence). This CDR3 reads CSASRWSGGRNQPQHF. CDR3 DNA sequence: TGCAGTGCTAGTCGGTGGTCAGGGGGCAGGAATCAGCCCCAGCATTTT.

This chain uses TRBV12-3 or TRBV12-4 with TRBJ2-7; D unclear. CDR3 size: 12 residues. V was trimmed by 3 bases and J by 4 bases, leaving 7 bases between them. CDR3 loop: CASSFTKYEQYF. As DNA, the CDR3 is TGTGCCAGCAGTTTTACAAAATACGAGCAGTACTTC.

The CDR3 loop reads CSARVLAGEESTDTQYF. In nucleotides, the CDR3 is TGCAGTGCTAGGGTCCTAGCGGGAGAGGAGTCCACAGATACGCAGTATTTT. The V and J genes are TRBV20-1 and TRBJ2-3, with TRBD2 identical over 10 bases. After removal of 3 bases from V and 2 bases from J, the junction contained 11 bases not matched to a gene. Germline CDR1 reads DFQATT; CDR2 reads SNEGSKA (reference sequence). There are 17 residues in the CDR3.

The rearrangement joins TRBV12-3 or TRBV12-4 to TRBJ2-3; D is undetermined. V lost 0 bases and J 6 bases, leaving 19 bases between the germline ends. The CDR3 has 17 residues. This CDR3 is CASSLALIPITFDTQYF. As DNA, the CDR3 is TGTGCCAGCAGTTTAGCGCTAATCCCCATCACCTTTGATACGCAGTATTTT.

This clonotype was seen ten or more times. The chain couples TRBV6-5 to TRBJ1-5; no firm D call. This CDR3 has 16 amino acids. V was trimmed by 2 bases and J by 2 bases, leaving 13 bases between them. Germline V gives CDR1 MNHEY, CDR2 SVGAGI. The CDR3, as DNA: TGTGCCAGCAGTTACGTCGCGGCTAGGGGCAATCAGCCCCAGCATTTT. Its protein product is CASSYVAARGNQPQHF.